This T cell receptor (beta chain) was obtained from a study of T-cell memory formation after mild COVID-19. Details on this clonotype: The antigen remains unidentified.

Germline CDR1 MGHRA, CDR2 YSYEKL. The CDR3 extends over 13 amino acids. V was shortened by 1 base and J by 7 bases, with 8 bases between the two germline ends. The study's findings and limits: Whether second-wave clones peaking at day 37 were SARS-CoV-2 specific went unconfirmed. The appearance of some responding clones in pre-infection memory suggested that cross-reactive memory joined. Contracting clones localized mainly to CM and EM when CD4+ and mainly to EMRA when CD8+. Clones that contracted from day 15 to 85 were balanced CD4/CD8, while later expanders leaned CD4+.

Via MiXCR, TCRdb re-called the 5' RACE reads, giving one row per CDR3 protein. The table includes roughly 370,000 distinct CDR3 sequences, roughly 15% detected once. V and J are TRBV4-1 and TRBJ2-1; D gene ambiguous. The sample consisted of PBMCs or a T cell subset sorted from them (not recorded which). The clonotype was recovered from a man younger than 30 who had mild COVID-19 (a few samples of this study predate the infection). Cell type and time point are not known. CDR3 in DNA: TGCGCCAGCAGCCAAGGGGAAGGGAATGAGCAGTTCTTC. Translation: CASSQGEGNEQFF.